The source of this T cell receptor (beta chain) is a study of cytotoxic CD8 clonotypes in ibrutinib-treated CLL. The CDR3 sequence is 16 residues long. Trimming took off 3 bases at V and 0 bases at J, with 9 bases between the two ends. Germline CDR1 and CDR2: LNHDA and SQIVND (reference sequence). This clone occurred once. The protocol was immunoSEQ multiplex PCR, while the TCRdb copy is restricted to in-frame clones and leaves out a portion. The table lists 110,000 to 150,000 clones, 60% to 85% of them singletons. The sequencing used PBMCs, collected after 24 months of ibrutinib treatment. The V call is TRBV19, the J call TRBJ2-6; no reliable D call. This clonotype originated in a human donor with chronic lymphocytic leukemia. The CDR3 bases are TGTGCCAGTAGTATGGGCAGGTCCTCTGGGGCCAACGTCCTGACTTTC. It encodes CASSMGRSSGANVLTF. Complete variable domain (other parts from reference TRBV19 and TRBJ2-6): DGGITQSPKYLFRKEGQNVTLSCEQNLNHDAMYWYRQDPGQGLRLIYYSQIVNDFQKGDIAEGYSVSREKKESFPLTVTSAQKNPTAFYLCASSMGRSSGANVLTFGAGSRLTVL.